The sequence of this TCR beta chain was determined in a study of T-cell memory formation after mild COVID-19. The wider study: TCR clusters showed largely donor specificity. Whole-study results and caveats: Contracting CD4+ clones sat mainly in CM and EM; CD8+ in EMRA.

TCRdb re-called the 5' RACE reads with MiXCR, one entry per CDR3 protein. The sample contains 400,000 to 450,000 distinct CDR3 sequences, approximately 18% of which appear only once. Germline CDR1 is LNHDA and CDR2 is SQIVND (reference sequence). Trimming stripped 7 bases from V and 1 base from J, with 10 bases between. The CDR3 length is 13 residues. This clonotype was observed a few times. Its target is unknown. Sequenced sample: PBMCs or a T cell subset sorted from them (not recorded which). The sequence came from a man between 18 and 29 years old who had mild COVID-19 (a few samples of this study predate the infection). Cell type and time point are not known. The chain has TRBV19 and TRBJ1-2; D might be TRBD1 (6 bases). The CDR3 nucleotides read TGTGCCAGTAACAGGGACCTTAACTATGGCTACACCTTC. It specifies CASNRDLNYGYTF.